This entry lists 5 T cell receptor beta chains sequenced from one sample in a study of T cell responses to AZD1222 COVID-19 vaccine. Data came from immunoSEQ multiplex PCR; TCRdb stores just in-frame clones and leaves some out. This sample carries approximately 110,000 clones, about 89% of them seen once, and the ten largest clones take 3.5% to 5%. The specimen was peripheral blood, collected on day 0 of AZD1222 vaccination. The receptors derive from an adult in good health.

As regards this clone: A junction boundary mismatches the germline segment, possibly from a read error. The genes are TRBV6-2 or TRBV6-3 and TRBJ1-1, with TRBD1 identical over 8 bases. In germline, CDR1 is MNHEY, CDR2 SVGEGT. The CDR3 sequence is 12 residues long. The CDR3 reads CASSYNRGDHTF. DNA of the CDR3: TGTGCCAGCAGTTACAACAGGGGGGACCATACTTTT.

The chain joins TRBV18 to TRBJ1-1; D gene ambiguous. The CDR3 covers 14 residues. The germline V and J ends were trimmed by 0 bases and 2 bases, with 7 bases remaining between them. The germline V gene encodes CDR1 KGHSH and CDR2 LQKENI. CDR3 DNA: TGTGCCAGCTCACCACCGCCGGGCAACACTGAAGCTTTCTTT. It codes for CASSPPPGNTEAFF.

V usage is TRBV12-5 and J usage is TRBJ1-1, with D unclear. V lost 6 bases and J lost 9, with 11 bases in between. CDR1 LGHNT and CDR2 FRNRAP come from the germline V gene. The CDR3 is 11 residues long. In nucleotides, the CDR3 is TGTGCTAGTGGAACGTTAGAGAAAGCTTTCTTT. This codes for CASGTLEKAFF.

This chain links TRBV7-2 with TRBJ1-5; TRBD1 might be the D (5 bases). Trimming shortened V by 1 base and J by 10 bases, and 14 bases separated the two germline ends. The germline V gene encodes CDR1 SGHTA and CDR2 FQGNSA. CDR3 length: 14 amino acids. The CDR3 coding sequence is TGTGCCAGCAGCTTAGGCGCCGGAGGGGTACCCCAGCATTTT. Protein: CASSLGAGGVPQHF.

This clone was counted between two and nine times. The genes are TRBV7-2 and TRBJ1-4; TRBD1 might be the D (5 bases). Germline loops: CDR1 SGHTA, CDR2 FQGNSA. The CDR3 extends over 16 amino acids. V was pared by 1 base and J by 5 bases, with 14 bases between. The CDR3 protein is CASSLGRGGANEKLFF. The DNA for the CDR3 is TGTGCCAGCAGCTTAGGGCGTGGGGGAGCAAATGAAAAACTGTTTTTT.